These 26 T cell receptor beta chains share one sample of origin, sequenced in a study of blood T cell repertoires in COVID-19. The data were produced by immunoSEQ multiplex PCR, yet TCRdb's version contains in-frame clones alone and is incomplete. This repertoire shows 150,000 to 200,000 clones, roughly 83% found once; its top ten account for 6.5% to 8.5%. Sequences were obtained from peripheral blood. The origin of the receptors is a woman aged 40 to 49 with COVID-19, enrolled during active disease.

A few counts support this clone. The rearrangement uses TRBV5-1 and TRBJ1-2; D not resolved. This CDR3 comprises 14 residues. V dropped 0 bases and J dropped 5 bases, with 11 bases sitting between them. Germline values: CDR1 SGHRS, CDR2 YFSETQ. In nucleotides, the CDR3 is TGCGCCAGCAGCTTGGATTGGGGAGCTTATGGCTACACCTTC. Its protein product is CASSLDWGAYGYTF.

The V and J genes are TRBV6-5 and TRBJ2-3; D is perhaps TRBD1 (6 bases). Trimming took 10 bases from V and 6 from J, leaving 20 bases between them. CDR3 size: 14 residues. Germline V lookup: CDR1 MNHEY, CDR2 SVGAGI. The CDR3 coding sequence is TGTGCCACCCTGAGGCGGCAGGGGATGGATACGCAGTATTTT. As protein: CATLRRQGMDTQYF.

The chain links TRBV19 to TRBJ1-1, with TRBD1 matching 7 bases. After removal of 3 bases from V and 7 bases from J, the junction contained 2 bases not matched to a gene. Germline CDR1 is LNHDA and CDR2 is SQIVND (reference sequence). This CDR3 region has 12 residues. The CDR3 nucleotides are TGTGCCAGTAGTATGAACAGGGGTGAAGCTTTCTTT. This codes for CASSMNRGEAFF.

Concerning this clone: The junction departs from the called germline gene at one end, perhaps through a read error. The CDR3 spells CASSTSAGGNAEAFF. CDR3 DNA sequence: TGTGCCAGCTCTACCTCGGCGGGGGGGAACGCTGAAGCTTTCTTT. The chain employs TRBV18 and TRBJ1-1, with D perhaps matching TRBD1 (5 bases). The CDR3 is 15 residues long. In germline, CDR1 is KGHSH, CDR2 LQKENI.

This rearrangement joins TRBV5-4 to TRBJ2-5; possibly TRBD2 for D (5 bases). This CDR3 region has 14 residues. Deletions cut 0 bases from V and 5 bases from J, with 11 bases between. Germline CDR1 is SGHNT and CDR2 is YYREEE (reference sequence). The CDR3 coding sequence is TGTGCCAGCAGCTTGGCACTAGAGGTGGAGACCCAGTACTTC. As protein: CASSLALEVETQYF.

V usage is TRBV5-1 and J usage is TRBJ2-7; D is unclear. The V gene lost 0 bases and the J gene lost 2 bases, with 3 bases spanning the gap. From germline, CDR1 is SGHRS and CDR2 YFSETQ. The CDR3 has 12 amino acids. CDR3 in DNA: TGCGCCAGCAGCTTGGCTCCCTACGAGCAGTACTTC. Translation: CASSLAPYEQYF.

This clone was observed a single time. The J gene is TRBJ1-5, the V gene TRBV28; 8 nucleotides line up with TRBD1. The germline V gene has CDR1 MDHEN and CDR2 SYDVKM. The CDR3 is 14 residues long. The junction had 6 bases not matched to a gene; V was cut back by 10 bases and J by 1 base. CDR3: CATKDRASNQPQHF. CDR3 nucleotides: TGTGCCACCAAGGACAGGGCGAGCAATCAGCCCCAGCATTTT.

This chain connects TRBV9 to TRBJ2-3, with TRBD2 identical over 10 bases. The V and J ends lost 4 bases and 6 bases, in that order; junction bases with no gene match: 11. Per the germline V gene, CDR1 is SGDLS and CDR2 is YYNGEE. This CDR3 spans 16 amino acids. The DNA of the CDR3 is TGTGCCAGCAGCCCTAGCGGGAGAGGGGGTGGGGATACGCAGTATTTT. This codes for CASSPSGRGGGDTQYF.

This clone was observed a few times. V is TRBV6-2 or TRBV6-3 and J is TRBJ2-7, with 11 bases that match TRBD2. V lost 2 bases, J lost 3 bases, and 0 bases stayed unmatched. The CDR3 contains 14 residues. Per the germline V gene, CDR1 is MNHEY and CDR2 is SVGEGT. CDR3 residues: CASSYGTSGYEQYF. The CDR3 nucleotides read TGTGCCAGCAGTTACGGGACTAGCGGCTACGAGCAGTACTTC.

The chain is built from TRBV9 and TRBJ1-6; 8 bases are shared with TRBD1. The CDR3 is 15 amino acids. The V and J ends lost 0 bases and 8 bases, in that order; junction bases with no gene match: 4. The germline CDR1 and CDR2 sequences are SGDLS and YYNGEE. CDR3 bases: TGTGCCAGCAGCGTAGAGGGACAGGCATATTCACCCCTCCACTTT. Residues: CASSVEGQAYSPLHF.

The rearrangement uses TRBV19 and TRBJ2-7, with 8 bases matching TRBD2. V dropped 4 bases and J dropped 3; count of bases not matched to a gene: 11. The germline V gene has CDR1 LNHDA and CDR2 SQIVND (reference sequence). CDR3 length equals 16 residues. CDR3 sequence reads: CASSTVSSGSDYEQYF. CDR3 bases: TGTGCCAGTAGTACGGTGTCTAGCGGGTCGGACTACGAGCAGTACTTC.

This clone came up once. The rearrangement joins TRBV28 to TRBJ1-2; possible D gene TRBD1, 5 bases. Trimming cost V 3 bases and J 4 bases, with 9 bases left between them. The CDR3 spans 13 residues. CDR1 MDHEN and CDR2 SYDVKM come from the germline V gene. Written as DNA, the CDR3 is TGTGCCAGCAGTTTCCTGGGGGGCTATGGCTACACCTTC. It translates to CASSFLGGYGYTF.

This chain joins TRBV19 and TRBJ2-2; TRBD2 is a possible D gene (5 bases). Deletions cut 2 bases from V and 3 bases from J, with 7 bases between. Germline V gene sequence: CDR1 LNHDA, CDR2 SQIVND (reference sequence). The CDR3 covers 14 residues. The CDR3 nucleotides are TGTGCCAGTAGTATATCGGGGTACACCGGGGAGCTGTTTTTT. This codes for CASSISGYTGELFF.

V and J are TRBV24-1 and TRBJ2-3; D uncertain. The germline CDR1 and CDR2 sequences are KGHDR and SFDVKD. Trimming removed 3 bases at V and 6 bases at J, with 15 bases between. The CDR3 is 15 residues long. DNA of the CDR3: TGTGCCACCAGTGATACTCGTATTTCCACGGATACGCAGTATTTT. Protein product: CATSDTRISTDTQYF.

V gene TRBV5-1 combines with J gene TRBJ1-5, with a possible D match to TRBD1 (6 bases). The CDR3 contains 19 residues. V was shortened by 4 bases and J by 4 bases, with 27 bases between the two germline ends. Germline V gene lookup returns CDR1 SGHRS and CDR2 YFSETQ. The CDR3 region is CASSLSLAGPGAKNQPQHF. CDR3 nucleotide sequence: TGCGCCAGCAGCCTGTCCCTCGCCGGTCCAGGGGCCAAGAATCAGCCCCAGCATTTT. Variable domain in full (rest from reference TRBV5-1 and TRBJ1-5): KAGVTQTPRYLIKTRGQQVTLSCSPISGHRSVSWYQQTPGQGLQFLFEYFSETQRNKGNFPGRFSGRQFSNSRSEMNVSTLELGDSALYLCASSLSLAGPGAKNQPQHFGDGTRLSIL.

This chain connects TRBV7-9 to TRBJ2-7, with D tentatively TRBD2 (5 bases). Germline CDR1 and CDR2: SEHNR and FQNEAQ (reference sequence). The CDR3 consists of 15 residues. Trimming pared 5 bases from V and 3 bases from J, leaving 17 bases between. CDR3: CASSQNRDLNYEQYF. CDR3 in DNA: TGTGCCAGCAGCCAAAACCGGGATCTGAACTACGAGCAGTACTTC.

The chain is built from TRBV5-1 and TRBJ1-2; the match to TRBD1 covers 9 bases. Germline V gives CDR1 SGHRS, CDR2 YFSETQ. This CDR3 comprises 15 residues. J was trimmed by 3 bases and V by 0 bases; bases with no gene match: 3. For the CDR3, the DNA is TGCGCCAGCAGCTTGGACAGGGGGCTATACTATGGCTACACCTTC. Amino acids: CASSLDRGLYYGYTF.

The chain has TRBV5-1 and TRBJ2-5; 10 bases are a match to TRBD2. Per germline, CDR1 SGHRS and CDR2 YFSETQ. With 4 bases clipped from V and 4 bases from J, the junction kept 16 bases outside the gene matches. This CDR3 is built from 18 residues. The CDR3 nucleotides read TGCGCCAGCAGCCCCGGTCGGAGCGGGAGGGCCCCCACAGAGACCCAGTACTTC. Protein: CASSPGRSGRAPTETQYF.

The rearrangement joins TRBV27 to TRBJ2-5, with a weak D call TRBD2 (6 bases). The CDR3 is 15 amino acids. Trimming removed 6 bases at V and 4 bases at J, with 18 bases between. Germline V gene data show CDR1 as MNHEY and CDR2 as SMNVEV (reference sequence). CDR3 bases: TGTGCCAGCAGCCTCCTGGCGGGGTCTTCAGAGACCCAGTACTTC. Its protein is CASSLLAGSSETQYF.

The chain couples TRBV10-3 to TRBJ2-7; D perhaps matches TRBD1 (7 bases). CDR1 and CDR2 from the germline V gene are ENHRY and SYGVKD. Trimming removed 11 bases at V and 3 bases at J, with 20 bases between. This CDR3 is 14 amino acids long. CDR3: CAAAGGGSHYEQYF. CDR3 nucleotide sequence: TGTGCCGCCGCCGGAGGGGGCTCCCACTACGAGCAGTACTTC.

The V gene is TRBV7-8, the J gene TRBJ2-7, with 8 positions matching TRBD1. J lost 5 bases, V lost 8 bases, and 5 bases had no gene match. The length of the CDR3 is 12 residues. Germline-derived CDR1 and CDR2 are SGHVS and FQNEAQ. CDR3 DNA: TGTGCCAGCGCCCAGGGGGCGGACGAGCAGTACTTC. Translated, it gives CASAQGADEQYF.

There are many counts of this clone. J is TRBJ2-7 and V is TRBV2, with a possible D match to TRBD1 (6 bases). The CDR3 sequence is 13 residues long. V was clipped by 7 bases and J by 5 bases, with 15 bases between them. Per germline, CDR1 SNHLY and CDR2 FYNNEI. The CDR3 spells CASTGQKFHEQYF. The DNA for the CDR3 is TGTGCCAGCACCGGACAGAAATTCCACGAGCAGTACTTC.

The chain combines TRBV10-2 with TRBJ1-1, with D uncertain. Trimming left V 2 bases short and J 5 bases short, with 15 bases between. Germline V gene lookup returns CDR1 WSHSY and CDR2 SAAADI. This CDR3 contains 15 residues. In DNA, the CDR3 is TGCGCCAGCAGTGAGGACGACCAGGATGATACTGAAGCTTTCTTT. Translation gives CASSEDDQDDTEAFF.

The genes are TRBV2 and TRBJ2-5; perhaps TRBD1 as D (6 bases). Germline values: CDR1 SNHLY, CDR2 FYNNEI. The CDR3 totals 14 residues. V lost 1 base, J lost 1 base, and 7 bases lay in between. Here the CDR3 reads CASSEGTAQETQYF. The CDR3 coding sequence is TGTGCCAGCAGTGAAGGGACAGCCCAAGAGACCCAGTACTTC.

The gene calls are TRBV4-1 and TRBJ1-1; tentatively, D is TRBD1 (5 bases). V was trimmed by 2 bases and J by 8 bases, leaving 21 bases between them. Germline V gene data show CDR1 as MGHRA and CDR2 as YSYEKL. The CDR3 has 16 amino acids. CDR3 DNA: TGCGCCAGCAGCCAAATCCTTCCGGGACCGCGGGGAGAAGCTTTCTTT. Protein: CASSQILPGPRGEAFF.

The chain has TRBV7-9 and TRBJ2-7; maybe TRBD1 (6 bases). Per the germline V gene, CDR1 is SEHNR and CDR2 is FQNEAQ (reference sequence). V lost 1 base and J lost 3, with 13 bases in between. This CDR3 contains 15 residues. CDR3 nucleotides: TGTGCCAGCAGCTTAGTAGGTACAGGGAGCTACGAGCAGTACTTC. Translated, it gives CASSLVGTGSYEQYF.